These 25 T cell receptor beta chains originate from one sample sequenced in a study of T cell responses to AZD1222 COVID-19 vaccine. Clones were read by immunoSEQ multiplex PCR, and TCRdb kept only the in-frame ones, dropping some. The data hold 250,000 or so clones, with approximately 93% observed a single time. The specimen comprised peripheral blood, sampled on day 0 of AZD1222 vaccination. These receptors were obtained from an adult in good health.

The chain carries TRBV27 and TRBJ1-4; 7 nucleotides line up with TRBD1. The CDR3 is 14 residues long. Germline V gives CDR1 MNHEY, CDR2 SMNVEV (reference sequence). With V trimmed by 3 bases and J by 11 bases, 9 bases remained unmatched. The CDR3 here is CASSFGTETGKLFF. The CDR3 region has the DNA TGTGCCAGCAGTTTTGGGACAGAGACCGGGAAACTGTTTTTT.

This chain connects TRBV7-9 to TRBJ1-1; TRBD1 matches 7 bases. Germline CDR1 SEHNR, CDR2 FQNEAQ (reference sequence). This CDR3 spans 15 amino acids. Trimming took 5 bases from V and 8 from J; bases not matched to a gene: 14. CDR3 amino acids: CASSITGTVSKEAFF. In nucleotides, the CDR3 is TGTGCCAGCAGCATCACCGGGACAGTCTCTAAAGAAGCTTTCTTT.

The genes are TRBV2 and TRBJ2-3, with TRBD2 matching over 9 bases. Looked up from germline, CDR1 is SNHLY and CDR2 is FYNNEI. After removal of 9 bases from V and 5 bases from J, the junction contained 6 bases not matched to a gene. This CDR3 is 13 amino acids long. The CDR3 DNA is TGTGCCAGTAGCGGGAGTAGTGGAGATACGCAGTATTTT. This gives the protein CASSGSSGDTQYF.

The V gene is TRBV4-3, the J gene TRBJ2-1, with D possibly called TRBD1 or TRBD2 (6 bases each). Trimming took 3 bases from V and 4 from J, leaving 13 bases between them. The germline gives CDR1 LGHNA, CDR2 YSLEER. The CDR3 has 15 residues. CDR3 protein: CASSQGGQGYNEQFF. As DNA, the CDR3 is TGCGCCAGCAGCCAGGGGGGCCAGGGGTACAATGAGCAGTTCTTC.

The rearrangement uses TRBV24-1 and TRBJ2-1, with unresolved D. Trimming removed 2 bases at V and 2 bases at J, with 6 bases between. This CDR3 is 14 amino acids long. Germline CDR1 and CDR2: KGHDR and SFDVKD. In DNA, the CDR3 is TGTGCCACCAGTGATTCGGGCACCTACAATGAGCAGTTCTTC. This encodes CATSDSGTYNEQFF.

For this clone: Within the sample, other DNA sequences also encode this same CDR3. This sequence joins TRBV3-1 (or the pseudogene TRBV3-2) and TRBJ1-2; unclear D gene. The CDR3 extends over 12 amino acids. In germline, CDR1 is LGHDT, CDR2 YNNKEL (reference sequence). V was pared by 3 bases and J by 2 bases, with 4 bases between. CDR3 residues: CASSQANYGYTF. The CDR3 DNA sequence: TGTGCCAGCAGCCAGGCCAACTATGGCTACACCTTC.

CDR3 sequence reads: CASSTGYGYTF. In nucleotides, the CDR3 is TGTGCCAGCAGTACGGGATATGGCTACACCTTC. The genes are TRBV6-5 and TRBJ1-2; D call uncertain. Deletions cut 5 bases from V and 5 bases from J, with 6 bases between. The length of the CDR3 is 11 residues. CDR1 is MNHEY, CDR2 SVGAGI, per germline.

V gene TRBV28 combines with J gene TRBJ2-7; D may match TRBD1 or TRBD2 (5 bases each). V was trimmed by 5 bases and J by 5 bases, leaving 16 bases between them. Germline CDR1 reads MDHEN; CDR2 reads SYDVKM. The CDR3 extends over 14 amino acids. CDR3 protein: CASSLGTTPHEQYF. The DNA of the CDR3 is TGTGCCAGCAGTCTGGGGACGACTCCCCACGAGCAGTACTTC.

This sequence joins TRBV30 and TRBJ2-3; weak D call: TRBD2 (6 bases). The CDR3 runs 15 residues. Germline V gene data show CDR1 as GTSNPN and CDR2 as SVGIG (reference sequence). The V end lost 5 bases, the J end lost 2 bases, and 17 bases lay between the germline ends. The CDR3 loop is CAWAGTPGPTDTQYF. The CDR3 DNA follows: TGTGCCTGGGCGGGGACTCCAGGTCCCACAGATACGCAGTATTTT.

The chain employs TRBV6-5 and TRBJ1-1; D possibly corresponds to TRBD1 (5 bases). This CDR3 comprises 13 residues. V shed 7 bases and J shed 3 bases, with 12 bases lying between them. Germline V CDR1 and CDR2: MNHEY, SVGAGI. The CDR3 region is CASKTARDTEAFF. CDR3 DNA sequence: TGTGCCAGCAAGACAGCTAGGGACACTGAAGCTTTCTTT.

V is TRBV4-1 and J is TRBJ2-4; TRBD1 aligns across 7 bases. Trimming cost V 2 bases and J 1 base; bases outside gene matches: 2. This CDR3 comprises 15 residues. CDR1 is MGHRA, CDR2 YSYEKL, per germline. CDR3 sequence (DNA): TGCGCCAGCAGCCAAAAAGGGGGCGCCAAAAACATTCAGTACTTC. Its translation: CASSQKGGAKNIQYF.

The chain has TRBV9 and TRBJ2-7; D gene unclear. The germline CDR1 and CDR2 sequences are SGDLS and YYNGEE. The CDR3 length is 14 residues. V was trimmed by 1 base and J by 5 bases, leaving 13 bases between them. The CDR3 DNA is TGTGCCAGCAGCGTAAGCCGCGGTTCGGACGAGCAGTACTTC. Its protein is CASSVSRGSDEQYF.

The chain uses TRBV19 and TRBJ1-2; D is perhaps TRBD1 (5 bases). The CDR3 consists of 14 residues. Germline V gene data show CDR1 as LNHDA and CDR2 as SQIVND (reference sequence). Trimming left V 5 bases short and J 1 base short, with 11 bases between. Here the CDR3 DNA reads TGTGCCAGTAGTTACACAGGCCGTAACTATGGCTACACCTTC. Its translation: CASSYTGRNYGYTF.

This sequence joins TRBV25-1 and TRBJ1-1; D is unclear. The CDR3 sequence is 13 residues long. Germline V gives CDR1 MGHDK, CDR2 SYGVNS. The V gene lost 6 bases and the J gene lost 1 base, with 9 bases spanning the gap. In nucleotides, the CDR3 is TGTGCCAGCAGCGGACTCTCGAACACTGAAGCTTTCTTT. Protein product: CASSGLSNTEAFF.

The J gene is TRBJ1-6, the V gene TRBV28, with TRBD1 identical over 7 bases. CDR1 MDHEN and CDR2 SYDVKM come from the germline V gene. The V segment lost 6 bases and the J segment 7 bases; nucleotides outside the gene matches: 6. This CDR3 has 14 amino acids. The chain's CDR3 is CASREGTVNSPLHF. The DNA of the CDR3 is TGTGCCAGCAGGGAAGGGACAGTCAATTCACCCCTCCACTTT.

This chain joins TRBV5-1 and TRBJ2-7, with D unclear. The germline V gene has CDR1 SGHRS and CDR2 YFSETQ. The CDR3 consists of 13 residues. V lost 4 bases and J 9 bases, leaving 17 bases between the germline ends. The CDR3 sequence is CASSPPGLSAQYF. In DNA, the CDR3 is TGCGCCAGCAGCCCCCCGGGCCTATCGGCGCAGTACTTC.

With regard to this clone: Other DNA sequences in this specimen translate into the identical CDR3. This chain uses TRBV15 with TRBJ1-1; D is ambiguous. The germline CDR1 and CDR2 sequences are LNHNV and YYDKDF (reference sequence). V dropped 0 bases and J dropped 0 bases, with 5 bases sitting between them. This CDR3 contains 14 residues. CDR3 amino acids: CATSRDRLNTEAFF. The CDR3 nucleotides read TGTGCCACCAGCAGAGATCGACTGAACACTGAAGCTTTCTTT.

The chain joins TRBV2 to TRBJ2-7, with 8 bases matching TRBD2. V shed 6 bases, J shed 6 bases, and the junction held 7 bases outside the gene matches. CDR3 length equals 13 residues. Germline CDR1 reads SNHLY; CDR2 reads FYNNEI. Here the CDR3 DNA reads TGTGCCAGCAGCGCCGGGACTAGGGGCGAGCAGTACTTC. Translation gives CASSAGTRGEQYF. Filled out from reference TRBV2 and TRBJ2-7, the complete variable domain reads EPEVTQTPSHQVTQMGQEVILRCVPISNHLYFYWYRQILGQKVEFLVSFYNNEISEKSEIFDDQFSVERPDGSNFTLKIRSTKLEDSAMYFCASSAGTRGEQYFGPGTRLTVT.

The rearrangement uses TRBV6-5 and TRBJ1-6; a possible D gene is TRBD1 (5 bases). V lost 6 bases to trimming and J lost 10 bases, with 16 bases between them. CDR1 and CDR2 from the germline V gene are MNHEY and SVGAGI. The CDR3 extends over 14 amino acids. In nucleotides, the CDR3 is TGTGCCAGCAGGTCAGGCGGGGGATGGTCACCCCTCCACTTT. This codes for CASRSGGGWSPLHF.

V gene TRBV18 combines with J gene TRBJ2-2, with D perhaps matching TRBD1 (6 bases). The CDR3 sequence is 14 residues long. Trimming cost V 8 bases and J 4 bases, with 14 bases left between them. Germline CDR1 is KGHSH and CDR2 is LQKENI. The CDR3 bases are TGTGCCAGCCTCAGGGGACAACTCACCGGGGAGCTGTTTTTT. It encodes CASLRGQLTGELFF. Together with reference TRBV18 and TRBJ2-2, the CDR3 gives the full variable domain: NAGVMQNPRHLVRRRGQEARLRCSPMKGHSHVYWYRQLPEEGLKFMVYLQKENIIDESGMPKERFSAEFPKEGPSILRIQQVVRGDSAAYFCASLRGQLTGELFFGEGSRLTVL.

This chain uses TRBV28 with TRBJ1-1, with 9 bases lining up with TRBD1. Unmatched junction bases numbered 10, after V lost 7 bases and J lost 4 bases. This CDR3 spans 15 amino acids. In germline, CDR1 is MDHEN, CDR2 SYDVKM. CDR3 sequence (DNA): TGTGCCAGCAACCCCCCCGGGACAGGGCTCACTGAAGCTTTCTTT. Residues: CASNPPGTGLTEAFF.

V gene TRBV21-1 combines with J gene TRBJ2-7; the D call in the table, TRBD1, was not verified against the DNA. TRBV21-1 is noted as a pseudogene. CDR3 length: 14 residues. The CDR3 coding sequence is TGTGCCAGCAGCAAAGAAGGGGGAACCTACGAGCAGTACTTC. This encodes CASSKEGGTYEQYF.

The V call is TRBV6-5, the J call TRBJ2-7; D could derive from TRBD1 or TRBD2 (5 bases each). CDR3 length: 15 residues. V lost 7 bases to trimming and J lost 4 bases, with 20 bases between them. The germline V gene encodes CDR1 MNHEY and CDR2 SVGAGI. CDR3 in DNA: TGTGCCAGCATTAGAGGGGCGGAGAGACGGTACGAGCAGTACTTC. Amino acids: CASIRGAERRYEQYF.

The chain recombines TRBV9 with TRBJ1-6, with D uncertain. There are 12 residues in the CDR3. V was cut by 3 bases and J by 6 bases, with 4 bases left in between. Germline assignment: CDR1 SGDLS and CDR2 YYNGEE. CDR3 in amino acids: CASSDGNSPLHF. The CDR3 nucleotides are TGTGCCAGCAGCGACGGTAATTCACCCCTCCACTTT. The full variable domain, rest sourced from reference TRBV9 and TRBJ1-6, is DSGVTQTPKHLITATGQRVTLRCSPRSGDLSVYWYQQSLDQGLQFLIQYYNGEERAKGNILERFSAQQFPDLHSELNLSSLELGDSALYFCASSDGNSPLHFGNGTRLTVT.

This chain uses TRBV3-1 (or the pseudogene TRBV3-2) with TRBJ1-1; D ambiguous. V lost 1 base and J 8 bases, leaving 11 bases between the germline ends. The V gene's germline CDR1 is LGHDT and CDR2 YNNKEL (reference sequence). The CDR3 runs to 13 residues. This chain's CDR3 is CASSQGDLSEAFF. CDR3 bases: TGTGCCAGCAGCCAAGGCGACCTCTCGGAAGCTTTCTTT.